The 23 T cell receptor beta chains below come from one sample, sequenced in a study of T cell clones after liver transplantation. Repertoires were generated with immunoSEQ multiplex PCR, while TCRdb's copy carries only in-frame clones and drops some. The table has over 14,000 clones, less than 85% seen once. The sample in question was CD8+ T cells from blood, obtained approximately 43 months after liver transplant. These TCRs come from a human patient who received a liver transplant. The graft donor may have contributed some T cells.

About this clone: Other DNA sequences in the same sample also yield this CDR3. The CDR3 DNA reads TGTGCCAGCAGCTTGGATCAAGAACAAGAGACCCAGTACTTC. As protein: CASSLDQEQETQYF. The V call is TRBV5-4, the J call TRBJ2-5; the D is unclear. The CDR3 runs 14 residues. V lost 0 bases and J 2 bases, leaving 8 bases between the germline ends. In germline, CDR1 is SGHNT, CDR2 YYREEE (reference sequence).

The chain carries TRBV7-2 and TRBJ2-5; D is perhaps TRBD2 (6 bases). The CDR3 length is 14 residues. Germline V gives CDR1 SGHTA, CDR2 FQGNSA. V was trimmed by 1 base and J by 0 bases, leaving 6 bases between them. CDR3 in amino acids: CASSLGDYQETQYF. CDR3 DNA sequence: TGTGCCAGCAGCTTAGGGGACTACCAAGAGACCCAGTACTTC.

This sequence joins TRBV9 and TRBJ2-1; a weak D match, TRBD2 (5 bases). The CDR3 is 15 residues long. Trimming cost V 3 bases and J 2 bases, with 12 bases left between them. Germline V gene lookup returns CDR1 SGDLS and CDR2 YYNGEE. CDR3 nucleotide sequence: TGTGCCAGCAGCGCCGGACTGGCAGCCTACAATGAGCAGTTCTTC. Translation gives CASSAGLAAYNEQFF.

This clone has only a few counts. V gene TRBV9 combines with J gene TRBJ2-3; 12 bases are shared with TRBD2. The germline V gene encodes CDR1 SGDLS and CDR2 YYNGEE. The CDR3 loop spans 16 amino acids. The trim removed 4 bases at V and 2 bases at J, leaving 5 bases unmatched. The CDR3 bases are TGTGCCAGCAGCCTAACTAGCGGGGGGCTCACAGATACGCAGTATTTT. It is translated as CASSLTSGGLTDTQYF.

The V gene is TRBV30, the J gene TRBJ2-7, with 8 bases identical to TRBD2. After removal of 2 bases from V and 0 bases from J, the junction contained 9 bases not matched to a gene. Germline V gene lookup returns CDR1 GTSNPN and CDR2 SVGIG (reference sequence). This CDR3 contains 16 residues. The CDR3, as DNA: TGTGCCTGGAGTCGAACAACTAGCGGACCCTCCTACGAGCAGTACTTC. This translates into CAWSRTTSGPSYEQYF.

V is TRBV5-1 and J is TRBJ2-7; D gene unclear. Germline V gene lookup returns CDR1 SGHRS and CDR2 YFSETQ. The CDR3 runs 12 residues. Trimming took off 5 bases at V and 3 bases at J, with 9 bases between the two ends. CDR3 in amino acids: CASSFDLYEQYF. CDR3 DNA: TGCGCCAGCAGTTTTGACCTCTACGAGCAGTACTTC. The whole variable domain, filled in from reference TRBV5-1 and TRBJ2-7, reads KAGVTQTPRYLIKTRGQQVTLSCSPISGHRSVSWYQQTPGQGLQFLFEYFSETQRNKGNFPGRFSGRQFSNSRSEMNVSTLELGDSALYLCASSFDLYEQYFGPGTRLTVT.

The CDR3 spells CASSRDTTYEQYF. The CDR3, as DNA: TGTGCCAGCAGCCGGGACACAACCTACGAGCAGTACTTC. The chain has TRBV5-4 and TRBJ2-7; a possible D gene is TRBD1 (6 bases). V was pared by 4 bases and J by 2 bases, with 10 bases between. Per germline, CDR1 SGHNT and CDR2 YYREEE (reference sequence). This CDR3 contains 13 residues.

The chain has TRBV7-3 and TRBJ2-1, with 9 bases fitting TRBD1. The CDR3 length is 16 residues. Germline CDR1 SGHTA, CDR2 FQGTGA. V was clipped by 5 bases and J by 7 bases; unmatched bases: 12. DNA of the CDR3: TGTGCCAGCAGCCATCCCGGGACAGGGTGGGAAAATGAGCAGTTCTTC. Residues: CASSHPGTGWENEQFF.

DNA for the CDR3: TGTGCCAGCAACAGGTTCCGGGGGTCACTCTACGAGCAGTACTTC. Translated: CASNRFRGSLYEQYF. The V gene is TRBV2, the J gene TRBJ2-7; a weak D match, TRBD2 (6 bases). The CDR3 sequence is 15 residues long. CDR1 SNHLY and CDR2 FYNNEI come from the germline V gene. Trimming shortened V by 7 bases and J by 3 bases, and 19 bases separated the two germline ends. Using reference TRBV2 and TRBJ2-7 for the parts outside the CDR3, the full variable domain is EPEVTQTPSHQVTQMGQEVILRCVPISNHLYFYWYRQILGQKVEFLVSFYNNEISEKSEIFDDQFSVERPDGSNFTLKIRSTKLEDSAMYFCASNRFRGSLYEQYFGPGTRLTVT.

This chain uses TRBV27 with TRBJ2-7, with 10 bases that match TRBD1. V lost 6 bases and J lost 5; bases outside the gene matches: 4. Germline CDR1 is MNHEY and CDR2 is SMNVEV (reference sequence). The CDR3 contains 13 residues. The CDR3 spells CASRGTGVDEQYF. Here the CDR3 DNA reads TGTGCCAGCAGGGGGACAGGGGTCGACGAGCAGTACTTC.

This rearrangement joins TRBV7-8 to TRBJ1-3; D is unresolved. With 1 base removed from V and 0 bases from J, the gap between germline ends came to 7 bases. The length of the CDR3 is 15 residues. From germline, CDR1 is SGHVS and CDR2 FQNEAQ. This CDR3 reads CASSLVSLSGNTIYF. The CDR3 nucleotides read TGTGCCAGCAGCTTAGTCAGTCTCTCTGGAAACACCATATATTTT.

The chain has TRBV15 and TRBJ2-5; D possibly uses TRBD1 or TRBD2 (6 bases each). Germline assignment: CDR1 LNHNV and CDR2 YYDKDF (reference sequence). V dropped 1 base and J dropped 1 base, with 13 bases sitting between them. The CDR3 has 16 amino acids. This chain's CDR3 is CATSRGMGGLQETQYF. In nucleotides, the CDR3 is TGTGCCACCAGCAGAGGGATGGGGGGCCTCCAAGAGACCCAGTACTTC.

This sequence joins TRBV6-1 and TRBJ2-7; maybe TRBD1 (5 bases). Trimming took 2 bases from V and 5 from J, leaving 16 bases between them. The germline gives CDR1 MNHNS, CDR2 SASEGT. The CDR3 has 15 residues. CDR3 sequence reads: CASSELRTRGDEQYF. DNA for the CDR3: TGTGCCAGCAGTGAACTACGGACAAGAGGCGACGAGCAGTACTTC.

V usage is TRBV5-1 and J usage is TRBJ2-7, with D tentatively TRBD2 (6 bases). V lost 4 bases and J 5 bases, leaving 13 bases between the germline ends. Germline CDR1 and CDR2: SGHRS and YFSETQ. The CDR3 is made up of 13 amino acids. For the CDR3, the DNA is TGCGCCAGCAGCCCTGAACCGGGGGACGAGCAGTACTTC. Its protein product is CASSPEPGDEQYF.

The chain uses TRBV6-5 and TRBJ2-7; D call uncertain. Deletions cut 2 bases from V and 7 bases from J, with 9 bases between. Per the germline V gene, CDR1 is MNHEY and CDR2 is SVGAGI. CDR3 size: 12 residues. CDR3 DNA sequence: TGTGCCAGCAGTTACGGCGGCAGGGAGCAGTACTTC. The encoded protein is CASSYGGREQYF.

This chain connects TRBV7-9 to TRBJ2-6; D perhaps matches TRBD1 (6 bases). The germline CDR1 and CDR2 sequences are SEHNR and FQNEAQ (reference sequence). The CDR3 is 17 amino acids. V shed 5 bases and J shed 2 bases, with 16 bases lying between them. The CDR3 loop reads CASSPIQGRTGANVLTF. Here the CDR3 DNA reads TGTGCCAGCAGCCCAATACAGGGAAGAACTGGGGCCAACGTCCTGACTTTC. Supplemented by reference TRBV7-9 and TRBJ2-6, the full variable domain reads DTGVSQNPRHKITKRGQNVTFRCDPISEHNRLYWYRQTLGQGPEFLTYFQNEAQLEKSRLLSDRFSAERPKGSFSTLEIQRTEQGDSAMYLCASSPIQGRTGANVLTFGAGSRLTVL.

The chain employs TRBV6-1 and TRBJ2-3; D may match TRBD1 or TRBD2 (5 bases each). With 5 bases removed from V and 2 bases from J, the gap between germline ends came to 11 bases. Germline assignment: CDR1 MNHNS and CDR2 SASEGT. This CDR3 contains 14 residues. This CDR3 is CASSWQGATDTQYF. Here the CDR3 DNA reads TGTGCCAGCAGTTGGCAGGGAGCCACAGATACGCAGTATTTT.

The rearrangement uses TRBV5-6 and TRBJ1-2; D gene unclear. From germline, CDR1 is SGHDT and CDR2 YYEEEE. The V end was cut by 1 base, the J end by 7 bases, with 14 bases between. CDR3 length equals 14 residues. The CDR3 DNA reads as TGTGCCAGCAGCTTGATGGCTGGGAACGGTGGCTACACCTTC. Protein product: CASSLMAGNGGYTF.

This chain uses TRBV9 with TRBJ2-1; no definite D call. CDR3 length equals 15 residues. In germline, CDR1 is SGDLS, CDR2 YYNGEE. Trimming removed 0 bases from V and 8 bases from J, with 15 bases in between. This chain's CDR3 is CASSVEWIGSDEQFF. DNA for the CDR3: TGTGCCAGCAGCGTAGAGTGGATTGGAAGCGATGAGCAGTTCTTC.

The V call is TRBV27, the J call TRBJ1-2; D remains ambiguous. Germline V lookup: CDR1 MNHEY, CDR2 SMNVEV (reference sequence). The CDR3 sequence is 14 residues long. V was shortened by 2 bases and J by 3 bases, with 10 bases between the two germline ends. CDR3: CASSLNSWDYGYTF. Here the CDR3 DNA reads TGTGCCAGCAGTTTAAACTCCTGGGACTATGGCTACACCTTC.

A few counts support this clone. The rearrangement uses TRBV12-5 and TRBJ2-3, with 10 bases matching TRBD1. Losses at the gene ends were 4 bases for V and 5 bases for J; bases not matched to a gene: 6. The CDR3 has 15 amino acids. Germline V lookup: CDR1 LGHNT, CDR2 FRNRAP. Here the CDR3 reads CASGYGTGAGDTQYF. CDR3 nucleotides: TGTGCTAGTGGTTACGGGACAGGGGCGGGAGATACGCAGTATTTT.

This rearrangement joins TRBV6-6 to TRBJ1-1; D is perhaps TRBD1 (6 bases). Per the germline V gene, CDR1 is MNHNY and CDR2 is SVGAGI (reference sequence). Trimming shortened V by 6 bases and J by 1 base, and 15 bases separated the two germline ends. The CDR3 contains 15 residues. CDR3 nucleotide sequence: TGTGCCAGCAGCTGGACAGAGTTTCCGAACACTGAAGCTTTCTTT. It is translated as CASSWTEFPNTEAFF.

The V and J genes are TRBV5-6 and TRBJ2-7, with D perhaps matching TRBD1 (6 bases). V was clipped by 0 bases and J by 1 base, with 14 bases between them. The CDR3 totals 16 residues. Germline lookup yields CDR1 SGHDT and CDR2 YYEEEE. DNA for the CDR3: TGTGCCAGCAGCTTGGTTCAGGGGCCTATTTCCTACGAGCAGTACTTC. Translated, it gives CASSLVQGPISYEQYF.